Each of the 5 T cell receptor beta chains below was sequenced from the same sample in a study of blood T cell repertoires in COVID-19. Only in-frame clones appear in the TCRdb table, and some are missing; sequencing was by immunoSEQ multiplex PCR. The sample comprises about 210,000 clones, around 83% of which are singletons, and roughly 8.8% rests with the top ten. The sample comprised peripheral blood. These TCRs come from a woman aged 45-60 years with acute or convalescent COVID-19.

CDR3 amino acids: CATSDRLGGTGELFF. The CDR3 region has the DNA TGTGCCACCAGTGATCGGTTAGGGGGCACCGGGGAGCTGTTTTTT. This sequence joins TRBV24-1 and TRBJ2-2, with D maybe TRBD1 (6 bases). V gave up 3 bases and J gave up 4 bases, with 11 bases separating them. The CDR3 has 15 residues. Per the germline V gene, CDR1 is KGHDR and CDR2 is SFDVKD.

This chain uses TRBV9 with TRBJ2-5; 7 bases line up with TRBD1. Per the germline V gene, CDR1 is SGDLS and CDR2 is YYNGEE. Trimming took 4 bases from V and 2 from J; bases not matched to a gene: 11. The CDR3 is 16 amino acids. The DNA for the CDR3 is TGTGCCAGCAGCCCCGGTACCCGGGACAGACAAGAGACCCAGTACTTC. Protein sequence: CASSPGTRDRQETQYF.

The chain combines TRBV18 with TRBJ2-1, with TRBD2 matching over 9 bases. From germline, CDR1 is KGHSH and CDR2 LQKENI. CDR3 length: 17 amino acids. Losses at the gene ends were 2 bases for V and 1 base for J; bases not matched to a gene: 6. This CDR3 reads CASSPYSGGASYNEQFF. The CDR3 coding sequence is TGTGCCAGCTCACCATATAGCGGGGGCGCTTCCTACAATGAGCAGTTCTTC.

The V call is TRBV24-1, the J call TRBJ1-2, with D maybe TRBD1 (5 bases). Deletions cut 3 bases from V and 5 bases from J, with 12 bases between. Per germline, CDR1 KGHDR and CDR2 SFDVKD. This CDR3 comprises 14 residues. CDR3 coding DNA: TGTGCCACCAGTGATCAAGACAGCCGATATGGCTACACCTTC. This sequence encodes CATSDQDSRYGYTF.

The rearrangement uses TRBV11-3 and TRBJ2-2, with D possibly TRBD1 on 5 matching bases. Germline CDR1 reads SGHNT; CDR2 reads YENEEA. V lost 0 bases to trimming and J lost 6 bases, with 8 bases between them. The CDR3 runs 14 residues. The CDR3 sequence: CASSLETEAGELFF. Here the CDR3 DNA reads TGTGCCAGCAGCTTAGAGACAGAGGCCGGGGAGCTGTTTTTT.